This T cell receptor beta chain appears in the sequencing data of a study of long-term antiretroviral therapy in people with HIV (dated by TCRdb to the early 2020s). Background on the whole study: Collection of the earliest samples took place about a decade ahead of the 2015 WHO recommendation for immediate ART, at a time when ART was typically delayed until CD4 counts fell. This retrospective serial study examined whether starting ART and sustained HIV suppression were associated with changes in the composition and diversity of the TRB repertoire in peripheral blood. A total of some 210 cryopreserved PBMC samples were contributed to the cohort by 30 adults with confirmed HIV infection, with samples collected serially over a mean of roughly six years (range 1-12). About 35% of the 30 participants with HIV were female. No cross-contamination during QIAcube processing was seen in test extractions of a monoclonal T-cell line run alongside approximately 36 polyclonal samples.

The CDR3 numbers 12 residues from cysteine through phenylalanine. The sequence is cut down to CDR3 DNA, 36 bases in frame from base 1. For CDR1 and CDR2, the germline V gene (reference sequence) lists LNHDA and SQIVND. V and J lose 1 base and 6 bases, and a span of 6 bases separates them. The immunoSEQ hsTCRB v3.0 assay was used at survey level resolution to sequence the TRB variable region. TRB sequencing targeted a depth of about 40,000-55,000 T-cell genomes per sample. Pooled TRB libraries were sequenced on an Illumina MiSeq with a v3 150-cycle kit. As for the original processing: Repertoire analysis ran in R within a reproducible Nextflow workflow covering QC, data transformation and analysis. LymphoSeq2, an R package for exploring AIRR-Seq data, was used to implement custom analyses. Several samples yielding fewer than 5000 total TRB sequences were excluded, leaving over 150 analyzed HIV repertoires. Among the 180 to 200 HIV repertoires that were kept, 59 were collected before ART initiation and about 130 were collected after ART initiation. Repertoires were downsampled to 5000 TRB nucleotide sequences, and summary statistics were averaged over 100 downsampling iterations. The analysis kept only TRB sequences whose CDR3 regions were at least seven amino acids long. Diversity was assessed using a clonality score derived from Shannon entropy and using the Gini coefficient. In the repertoire networks, any two of the top 5000 CDR3 amino acid sequences were connected whenever the two sequences differed by an edit distance of one. For TRB CDR3 amino acid sequences, GLIPH2 was used to predict antigen specificity groups and MHC restriction. To flag known associations with CMV, EBV, HIV or tissue antigens, CDR3 amino acid sequences were compared against VDJdb and McPAS-TCR. Pre-ART, post-ART and control groups were compared with Wilcoxon signed-rank tests and Holm-Bonferroni correction. Here the immuneACCESS table is served through TCRdb, limited to in-frame sequences with V and J called. Missing clones are a known gap in these copies; in checked studies unresolved V genes cover under half, and the rest lacks a known reason. For V, J and clone size, that table is used; D and trimming come from the DNA. The sample table holds 15,000 to 20,000 clones, of which 79% were seen once. The ten top clones hold roughly 10% of the sample.

On the study overall, not on this receptor specifically: Because PBMC availability was limited, only the TCR beta chain was sequenced, with no alpha chain pairing. The samples span the years 2004 to 2017, and the ART regimens used at that time may not be as effective as current regimens. Starting ART was linked to a significant rise in TRB diversity, yet even after long-term ART the diversity remained significantly lower than in transplant donor controls. Unsorted PBMC were profiled instead of sorted CD4+ and CD8+ T cells because pre-ART samples had limited cell numbers. Compared with controls, HIV repertoires had narrower CDR3 length ranges, and the network structure pointed to an antigen-experienced repertoire that shifted only slightly toward naive after ART. At every time point, the repertoire was dominated by expanded TRB clones first identified before ART initiation, although this dominance fluctuated and, in many PLHIV, declined after ART. Inferences about post-ART repertoire changes are limited because no data were available on ART adherence, viral resistance or therapy changes.

About this clone: Its antigen remains undetermined. Within one base of it there is no much larger clone, and no base qualities were kept.

Inclusion was restricted to participants for whom at least one PBMC sample before ART initiation and at least two post-ART samples were available. All participants with HIV were treated in the United States of America. Before DNA extraction, cryopreserved samples containing roughly 1-10 million PBMC were thawed and washed. At the time of the earliest PBMC sample for each participant with HIV, ages ranged from roughly 20 to 54 years. Each participant contributed PBMC samples from 1-4 timepoints before ART initiation and 2-8 timepoints after ART initiation, with a median of 7 samples. For every participant, serial HIV viral load, CD4+ T-cell count, ART history and demographic data were obtained. Genomic DNA was extracted from unsorted PBMC with a Qiagen kit on a QIAcube, processed in batches of 12 samples.

The sample was unsorted PBMCs, taken 2.3 years after starting antiretroviral therapy. The rearranged segments are TRBV19 and TRBJ1-2; the D gene is not confidently resolved. The sequence was collected from a woman aged 40 to 49 with HIV. The nucleotide sequence is given as TGTGCCAGTAGTATAGGCGGGAATGGCTACACCTTC. Its translation reads: CASSIGGNGYTF.